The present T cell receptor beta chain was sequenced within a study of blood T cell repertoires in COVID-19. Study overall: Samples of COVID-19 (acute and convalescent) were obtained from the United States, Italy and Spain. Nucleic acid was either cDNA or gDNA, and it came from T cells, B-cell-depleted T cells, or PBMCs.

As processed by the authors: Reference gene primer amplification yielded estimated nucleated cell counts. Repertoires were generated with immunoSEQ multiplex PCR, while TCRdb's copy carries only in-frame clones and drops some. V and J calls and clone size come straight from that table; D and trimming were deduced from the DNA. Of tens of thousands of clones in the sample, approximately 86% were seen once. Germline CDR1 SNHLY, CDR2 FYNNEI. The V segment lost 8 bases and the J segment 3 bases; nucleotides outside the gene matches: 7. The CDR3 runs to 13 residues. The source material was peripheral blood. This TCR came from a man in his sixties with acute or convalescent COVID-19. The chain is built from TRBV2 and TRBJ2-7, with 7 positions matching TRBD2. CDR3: CASGRDYNYEQYF. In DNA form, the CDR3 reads TGTGCCAGCGGGCGGGACTACAACTACGAGCAGTACTTC.